This TCR beta chain was recorded in a study of T cell responses to AZD1222 COVID-19 vaccine. The CDR3 sequence is 12 residues long. The germline gives CDR1 SQVTM, CDR2 ANQGSEA. Trimming cost V 7 bases and J 1 base; bases outside gene matches: 2. TCRdb's table, derived via immunoSEQ multiplex PCR, lists solely in-frame clones and lacks some. The data contain about 140,000 clones, 91% of them seen just once; the ten biggest clones take up roughly 2.8%. This specimen was peripheral blood, taken on day 0 of AZD1222 vaccination. This sequence was found in an adult in good health. This sequence joins TRBV29-1 and TRBJ1-1; 8 bases are a match to TRBD1. CDR3 protein: CSGGTGNTEAFF. The CDR3 DNA reads as TGCAGCGGAGGGACAGGGAACACTGAAGCTTTCTTT.